What follows is one T cell receptor (beta chain) and its context. The source of the sample is a study of OX40 agonist ivuxolimab in advanced cancers. Clones were read by immunoSEQ multiplex PCR, and TCRdb kept only the in-frame ones, dropping some. The sample records about 96,000 clones, 84% being singletons. CDR1 and CDR2 (germline): SGHTA, FQGTGA. V shed 0 bases and J shed 9 bases, with 12 bases lying between them. This CDR3 comprises 14 residues. The rearrangement joins TRBV7-3 to TRBJ1-5; D gene ambiguous. This receptor was taken from an adult with an advanced solid tumor such as melanoma, head and neck, liver or kidney cancer. The sample in question was CD4+ or CD8+ T cells sorted from blood, obtained in a trial of the OX40 agonist ivuxolimab. The CDR3: CASSLTGGSWPQHF. The DNA for the CDR3 is TGTGCCAGCAGCTTAACAGGAGGATCTTGGCCCCAGCATTTT.